The rows below give T cell receptor beta chains drawn from one sample of a study of a mutant IDH1 vaccine in newly diagnosed glioma. No antigen has been assigned to these receptors. TCRdb keeps only in-frame clones here, not all; method: immunoSEQ multiplex PCR. Found here are tens of thousands of clones, about four fifths of them singletons; the top ten hold roughly 6.6%. The source was PBMCs, collected from a glioma patient whose treatment included an IDH1 peptide vaccine. These receptor sequences come from a woman aged 18-30 years with glioma. The CDR3 runs from the conserved cysteine through the conserved F or W. D genes are given only for firm matches. Clone size, where shown, is once, few, many, or a class for clones that have expanded.

. TRBJ1-1 TRBD1 TRBV4-2 CASSPRTGVNTEAFF TGTGCCAGCAGCCCCCGGACAGGGGTTAACACTGAAGCTTTCTTT
. TRBJ1-6 . TRBV27 CASSFSGVSSPLHF TGTGCCAGCAGTTTTTCGGGGGTCAGTTCACCCCTCCACTTT
. TRBJ1-2 . TRBV20-1 CSVQANYGYTF TGCAGTGTCCAGGCTAACTATGGCTACACCTTC
once TRBJ2-7 . TRBV7-9 CASSLESGHYYEQYF TGTGCCAGCAGCTTAGAATCGGGACATTACTACGAGCAGTACTTC
few TRBJ1-1 TRBD1 TRBV29-1 CSVDRGENTEAFF TGCAGCGTGGACAGGGGGGAGAACACTGAAGCTTTCTTT
. TRBJ1-2 . TRBV2 CASKGTPYGYTF TGTGCCAGCAAAGGGACACCCTATGGCTACACCTTC
. TRBJ2-1 TRBD1 TRBV6-6 CASRSPGTGINEQFF TGTGCCAGCAGGAGTCCCGGGACAGGGATCAATGAGCAGTTCTTC
. TRBJ2-7 . TRBV6-1 CASSTTGTYEQYF TGTGCCAGCAGTACCACAGGTACCTACGAGCAGTACTTC
. TRBJ1-1 . TRBV11-3 CASTSGREGGTEAFF TGTGCCAGCACCTCGGGCCGGGAGGGGGGCACTGAAGCTTTCTTT
few TRBJ2-3 . TRBV18 CASSPGGQSTDTQYF TGTGCCAGCTCCCCCGGGGGACAATCCACAGATACGCAGTATTTT
. TRBJ2-7 TRBD2 TRBV19 CASKSTGGQYEQYF TGTGCCAGTAAATCGACGGGAGGGCAGTACGAGCAGTACTTC
. TRBJ2-1 . TRBV4-3 CASSQESGSSYNEQFF TGCGCCAGCAGCCAAGAGAGCGGCAGCTCCTACAATGAGCAGTTCTTC
. TRBJ2-7 . TRBV30 CAWSRKDRFPYEQYF TGTGCCTGGAGTCGGAAGGACCGATTCCCGTACGAGCAGTACTTC
. TRBJ2-5 TRBD2 TRBV7-9 CASSQPQRPAGGPETQYF TGTGCCAGCAGCCAACCCCAGAGACCAGCGGGAGGGCCGGAGACCCAGTACTTC
. TRBJ1-4 . TRBV5-4 CASSLTGWGDEKLFF TGTGCCAGCAGCTTGACTGGTTGGGGGGATGAAAAACTGTTTTTT
. TRBJ2-7 TRBD1 TRBV15 CATSSGQGRFNEQYF TGTGCCACCAGCAGCGGACAGGGGCGATTCAACGAGCAGTACTTC
. TRBJ2-5 . TRBV2 CASSEDGYQETQYF TGTGCCAGCAGTGAGGATGGTTACCAAGAGACCCAGTACTTC
. TRBJ2-3 TRBD2 TRBV9 CASSDSGGPTDTQYF TGTGCCAGCAGCGACAGCGGGGGACCCACAGATACGCAGTATTTT
. TRBJ1-1 . TRBV7-2 CASSLGREIGAFF TGTGCCAGCAGCTTAGGTAGGGAGATAGGAGCTTTCTTT
once TRBJ2-7 . TRBV10-3 CAISSNVLSYEQYF TGTGCCATCAGTTCCAATGTTCTTTCCTACGAGCAGTACTTC
. TRBJ2-5 TRBD1 TRBV2 CASSEARTGMETQYF TGTGCCAGCAGTGAAGCGCGGACAGGGATGGAGACCCAGTACTTC